The present T cell receptor beta chain was sequenced within a study of CD8+ T cells in alopecia areata listed by TCRdb under 2018. Study-wide context: Treated patients were enrolled in an open-label pilot trial of oral tofacitinib, 5 to 10 mg twice daily, for moderate-to-severe alopecia areata. The study used high-throughput TCRbeta sequencing to examine T cell clonal expansion in alopecia areata, in both the C3H/HeJ mouse model and human patients. Tofacitinib was administered for 6 to 18 months, and 6 months of follow-up off drug were then conducted to assess delayed response and recurrence. The RNA source kit depended on sample type: the PAXgene miRNA kit for fixed scalp, the miRNeasy kit for PBMCs, and the RNeasy kit for mouse skin. Biopsies were taken from tofacitinib-treated patients at baseline and again at 4 and 24 weeks into treatment, and several of those patients also had a later scalp biopsy. On the human side, TCRbeta sequencing was run on scalp tissue and on sorted CD4+ and CD8+ peripheral blood T cells from healthy controls and from alopecia areata patients with either patchy or totalis/universalis disease. immunoSEQ multiplex PCR using 35 Vbeta forward primers and 13 Jbeta reverse primers was used to amplify TCRbeta CDR3 regions. Scalp clonality was compared among normal scalp (n=4), patchy alopecia areata scalp (n=8), and alopecia totalis/universalis scalp (n=8). What the research found in general, with its limitations: Resident alphabeta T cells in normal human skin are also sequenced, complicating scalp TCR repertoire analysis, unlike mouse skin dominated by gammadelta T cells. Shared TCR sequences between patients were less evident than in mice, which may be partly attributable to HLA diversity in the patient population. Lesional scalp, especially in alopecia totalis/universalis, showed higher clonality and more expanded CD8+ clones than normal scalp, suggesting antigenic drive.

Library method: the immunoSEQ multiplex PCR assay. For TCR sequencing, RNA was extracted from every sample and reverse transcribed into cDNA to serve as template. First-strand cDNA was synthesized using SuperScript III with a 2:1 mix of oligo-dT and random hexamers. Amplification bias was assessed with a synthetic immune receptor repertoire, and residual bias was removed computationally. The original methods were these. Raw reads were preprocessed to remove errors, and CDR3 was defined by IMGT conventions from the conserved cysteine to phenylalanine. Clonality was computed by normalizing Shannon entropy by log2 of the number of productive unique TCRs and subtracting the result from 1. CD4 or CD8 identity of scalp clones was inferred by cross-referencing scalp TCRbeta sequences with sorted blood CD4 and CD8 repertoires. TCRdb took over this immuneACCESS table, retaining in-frame rearrangements with V and J assigned. Such tables are incomplete; in checked studies, under half of the missing clones stem from an unresolved V gene, and the remainder is unexplained. That table supplies the V and J calls and clone size; D and trimming were determined from the DNA. The table for this sample lists approximately 59,000 clones; approximately 46% of them were counted only once. The ten biggest clones cover about 15% of the sample.

The time point label corresponds to: baseline before oral tofacitinib. Peripheral blood and lesional scalp punch biopsies were obtained from patients with alopecia areata. PBMCs were separated by density centrifugation and stained for CD3, CD4 and CD8, after which CD4+ and CD8+ T cells were sorted on a FACSAria. As to this clone: Which antigen it targets is not known. Base qualities are not provided; no much larger clone lies one nucleotide away.

This specimen consisted of CD8+ T cells sorted from blood, obtained at week 0. This receptor was identified in a human donor with alopecia areata.

CDR3 reads: CASSVGDTPYEQYF. The nucleotide sequence is given as TGTGCCAGCAGCGTAGGGGACACCCCCTACGAGCAGTACTTC. Recombination connected TRBV9 to TRBJ2-7; a tentative D match to TRBD1 spans 6 bases. V and J are truncated by 0 bases and 2 bases respectively, leaving an intervening sequence of 9 bases. The CDR3 numbers 14 residues from cysteine through phenylalanine. Only the CDR3 portion is preserved as DNA: 42 bases, with reading frame beginning at the first base. The germline V gene specifies SGDLS as CDR1 and YYNGEE as CDR2.